This T cell receptor beta chain was identified during a study of cytomegalovirus exposure and HLA in healthy donors. Across the whole study: Genetic ancestry analysis placed approximately 79% of the 410 or so donors that were genotyped in the Caucasian-associated cluster. Study observations and caveats: TCR beta V segments were, for the most part, productive about 87% or about 30% of the time in an earlier analysis. Several of the most significant clusters appeared linked to common viral pathogens, based on a later analysis.

The CDR3 loop spans 15 amino acids. Germline V gives CDR1 SGDLS, CDR2 YYNGEE. With V trimmed by 2 bases and J by 8 bases, 7 bases remained unmatched. This PCR relied on a set of 60 Vbeta primers and 13 Jbeta primers. TCRdb's copy holds only in-frame clones and misses some; the assay was immunoSEQ multiplex PCR. In the table there are 280,000 or so clones, 70% to 90% of which are singletons. To note about this clone: Antigen: not known.

Input material: PBMCs. This clonotype originated in a woman younger than 35 in good health and CMV-seronegative. The rearrangement joins TRBV9 to TRBJ2-1, with 10 nucleotides matching TRBD2. The CDR3, as DNA: TGTGCCAGCAGCGTTTTCAGCGGGGGGGCGTATGAGCAGTTCTTC. It encodes CASSVFSGGAYEQFF.